These 2 T cell receptor beta chains came from one sample sequenced in a study of identifying expanded T cells in peripheral blood (dated by TCRdb to the late 2010s). The method behind the library was the immunoSEQ multiplex PCR assay. The source is immuneACCESS, and TCRdb retained only in-frame sequences with V and J called. Part of the clones is not carried over; for the studies checked, unresolved V genes explain less than half of this, and the remainder is unexplained. This sample has tens of thousands of clones in its table, and approximately 85% of those were observed once. Under 6.5% of the sample comes from the top ten. Sequences were obtained from blood. The receptors here all came from a person aged 18 to 75 in good health.

The chain links TRBV4-3 to TRBJ2-3, with D hard to call. The germline V and J ends were trimmed by 2 bases and 4 bases, with 1 base remaining between them. This CDR3 has 11 residues. The germline gives CDR1 LGHNA, CDR2 YSLEER. The CDR3 DNA reads as TGCGCCAGCAGCCAATCAGATACGCAGTATTTT. This encodes CASSQSDTQYF.

This chain uses TRBV11-2 with TRBJ1-2; TRBD1 aligns across 8 bases. The V segment lost 4 bases and the J segment 2 bases; nucleotides outside the gene matches: 9. The CDR3 is 16 residues long. The germline V gene encodes CDR1 SGHAT and CDR2 FQNNGV. The DNA for the CDR3 is TGTGCCAGCAGCTCCGCGGCAGGGGGCTGGAACTATGGCTACACCTTC. Its translation: CASSSAAGGWNYGYTF. Combining the CDR3 with reference TRBV11-2 and TRBJ1-2 gives the whole variable domain EAGVAQSPRYKIIEKRQSVAFWCNPISGHATLYWYQQILGQGPKLLIQFQNNGVVDDSQLPKDRFSAERLKGVDSTLKIQPAKLEDSAVYLCASSSAAGGWNYGYTFGSGTRLTVV.